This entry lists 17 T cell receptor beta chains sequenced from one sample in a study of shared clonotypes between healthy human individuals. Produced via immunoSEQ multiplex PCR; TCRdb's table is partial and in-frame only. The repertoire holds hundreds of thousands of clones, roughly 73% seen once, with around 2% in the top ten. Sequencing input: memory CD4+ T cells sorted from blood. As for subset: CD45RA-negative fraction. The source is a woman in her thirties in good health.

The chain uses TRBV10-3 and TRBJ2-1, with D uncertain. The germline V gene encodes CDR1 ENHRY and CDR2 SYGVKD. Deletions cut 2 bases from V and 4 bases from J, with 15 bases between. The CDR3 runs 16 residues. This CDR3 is CAISEQDSEVYNEQFF. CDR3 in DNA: TGTGCCATCAGTGAGCAAGATTCTGAAGTGTACAATGAGCAGTTCTTC.

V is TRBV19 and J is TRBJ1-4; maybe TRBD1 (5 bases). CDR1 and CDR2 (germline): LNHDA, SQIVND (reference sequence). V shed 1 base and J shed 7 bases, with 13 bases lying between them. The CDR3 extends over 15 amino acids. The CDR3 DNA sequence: TGTGCCAGTAGTATAGTGACCGGACAATCTGAAAAACTGTTTTTT. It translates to CASSIVTGQSEKLFF.

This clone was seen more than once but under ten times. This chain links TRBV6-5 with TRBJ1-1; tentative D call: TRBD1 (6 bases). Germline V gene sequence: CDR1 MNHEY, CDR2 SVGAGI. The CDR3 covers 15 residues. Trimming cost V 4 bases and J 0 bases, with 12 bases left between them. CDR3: CASSFGRGMNTEAFF. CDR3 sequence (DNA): TGTGCCAGCAGTTTTGGCAGGGGAATGAACACTGAAGCTTTCTTT.

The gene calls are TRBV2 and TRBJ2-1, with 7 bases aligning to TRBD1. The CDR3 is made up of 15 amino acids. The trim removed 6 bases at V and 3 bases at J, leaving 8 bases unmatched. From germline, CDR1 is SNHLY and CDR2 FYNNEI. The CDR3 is CASRKTGTVYNEQFF. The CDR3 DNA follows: TGTGCCAGCAGGAAGACCGGGACAGTCTACAATGAGCAGTTCTTC.

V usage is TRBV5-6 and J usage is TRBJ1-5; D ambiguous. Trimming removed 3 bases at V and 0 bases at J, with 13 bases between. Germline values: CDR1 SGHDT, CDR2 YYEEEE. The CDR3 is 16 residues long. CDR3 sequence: CASSCPPEYSNQPQHF. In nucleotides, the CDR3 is TGTGCCAGCAGCTGCCCCCCCGAGTATAGCAATCAGCCCCAGCATTTT.

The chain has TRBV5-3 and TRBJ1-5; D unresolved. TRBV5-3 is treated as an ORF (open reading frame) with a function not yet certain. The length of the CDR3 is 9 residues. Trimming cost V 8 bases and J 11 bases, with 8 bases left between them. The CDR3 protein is CASNGTQHF. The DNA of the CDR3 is TGTGCCAGCAATGGGACCCAGCATTTT.

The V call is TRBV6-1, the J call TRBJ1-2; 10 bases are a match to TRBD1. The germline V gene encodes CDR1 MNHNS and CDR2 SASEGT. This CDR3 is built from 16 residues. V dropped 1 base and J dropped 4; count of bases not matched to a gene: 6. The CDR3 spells CASSEGLGTGVYGYTF. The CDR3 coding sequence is TGTGCCAGCAGTGAAGGGTTGGGGACAGGGGTCTATGGCTACACCTTC.

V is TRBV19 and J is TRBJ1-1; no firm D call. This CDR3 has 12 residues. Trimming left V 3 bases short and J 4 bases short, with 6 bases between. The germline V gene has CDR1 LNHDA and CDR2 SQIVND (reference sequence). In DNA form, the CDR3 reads TGTGCCAGTAGTATCTTCAGCACTGAAGCTTTCTTT. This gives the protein CASSIFSTEAFF.

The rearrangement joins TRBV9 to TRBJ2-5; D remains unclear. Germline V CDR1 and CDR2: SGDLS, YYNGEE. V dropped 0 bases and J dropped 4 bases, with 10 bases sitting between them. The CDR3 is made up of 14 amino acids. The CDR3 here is CASSVGRTGETQYF. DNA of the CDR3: TGTGCCAGCAGCGTAGGCAGGACGGGAGAGACCCAGTACTTC.

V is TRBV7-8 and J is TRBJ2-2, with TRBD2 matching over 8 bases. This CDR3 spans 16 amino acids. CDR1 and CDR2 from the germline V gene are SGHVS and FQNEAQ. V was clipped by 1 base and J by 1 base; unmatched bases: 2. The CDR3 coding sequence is TGTGCCAGCAGCTTAGGCGGGAGGCAGAACACCGGGGAGCTGTTTTTT. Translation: CASSLGGRQNTGELFF.

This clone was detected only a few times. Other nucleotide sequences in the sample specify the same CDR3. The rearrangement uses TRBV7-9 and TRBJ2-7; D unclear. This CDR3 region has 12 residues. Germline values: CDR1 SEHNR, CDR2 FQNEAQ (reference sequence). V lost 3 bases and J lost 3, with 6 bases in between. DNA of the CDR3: TGTGCCAGCAGCTTCACGGGCTACGAGCAGTACTTC. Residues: CASSFTGYEQYF.

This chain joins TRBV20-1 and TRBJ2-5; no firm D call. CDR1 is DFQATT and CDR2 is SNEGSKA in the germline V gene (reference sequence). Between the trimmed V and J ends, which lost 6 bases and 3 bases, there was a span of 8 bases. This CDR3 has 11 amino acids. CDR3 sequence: CSAVWEETQYF. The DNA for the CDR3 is TGCAGTGCAGTGTGGGAAGAGACCCAGTACTTC.

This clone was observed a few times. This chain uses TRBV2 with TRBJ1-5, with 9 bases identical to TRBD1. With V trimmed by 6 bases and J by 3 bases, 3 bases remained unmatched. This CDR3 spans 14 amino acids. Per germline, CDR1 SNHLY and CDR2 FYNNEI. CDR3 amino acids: CASRGQGPNQPQHF. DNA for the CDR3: TGTGCCAGCAGGGGACAGGGCCCCAATCAGCCCCAGCATTTT. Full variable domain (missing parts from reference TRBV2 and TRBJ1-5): EPEVTQTPSHQVTQMGQEVILRCVPISNHLYFYWYRQILGQKVEFLVSFYNNEISEKSEIFDDQFSVERPDGSNFTLKIRSTKLEDSAMYFCASRGQGPNQPQHFGDGTRLSIL.

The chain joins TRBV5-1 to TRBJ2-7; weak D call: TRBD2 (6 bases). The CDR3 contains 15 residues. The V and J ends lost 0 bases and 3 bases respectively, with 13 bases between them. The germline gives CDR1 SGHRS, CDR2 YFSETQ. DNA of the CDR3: TGCGCCAGCAGCTTGGGAACGGGAGCGGTCTACGAGCAGTACTTC. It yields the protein CASSLGTGAVYEQYF.

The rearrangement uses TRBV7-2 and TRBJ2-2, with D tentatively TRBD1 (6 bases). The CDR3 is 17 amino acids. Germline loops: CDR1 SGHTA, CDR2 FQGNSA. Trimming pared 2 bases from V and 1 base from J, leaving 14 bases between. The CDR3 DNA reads TGTGCCAGCAGCTTAAAGTCCGGGACAATGAACACCGGGGAGCTGTTTTTT. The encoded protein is CASSLKSGTMNTGELFF.

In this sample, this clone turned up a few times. CDR3 DNA: TGTGCCAGCAGAGAGTCCAAAGAATGGGGTCAGCCCCAGCATTTT. This encodes CASRESKEWGQPQHF. The chain recombines TRBV6-5 with TRBJ1-5, with unresolved D. V was clipped by 6 bases and J by 6 bases, with 18 bases between them. CDR1 MNHEY and CDR2 SVGAGI come from the germline V gene. CDR3 length equals 15 residues.

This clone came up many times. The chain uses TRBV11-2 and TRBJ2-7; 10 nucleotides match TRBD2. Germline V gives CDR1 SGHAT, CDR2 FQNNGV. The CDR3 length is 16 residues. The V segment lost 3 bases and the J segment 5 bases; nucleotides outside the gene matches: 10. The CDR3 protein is CASSFRVAGGVNEQYF. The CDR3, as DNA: TGTGCCAGCAGCTTCCGAGTAGCGGGAGGAGTCAACGAGCAGTACTTC.